This T cell receptor beta chain derives from a study of cytomegalovirus exposure and HLA in healthy donors. This clone was recorded a few times. Both 60 Vbeta primers and 13 Jbeta primers went into the PCR. Using immunoSEQ multiplex PCR, the repertoire was profiled, and TCRdb retains in-frame clones only, with some absent. Seen here are 200,000 to 250,000 clones, over 80% observed once, and the top ten hold roughly 0.75%. The CDR3 covers 15 residues. Trimming pared 3 bases from V and 4 bases from J, leaving 15 bases between. Germline lookup yields CDR1 SNHLY and CDR2 FYNNEI. The chain joins TRBV2 to TRBJ1-2; D is ambiguous. The TCR was taken from a boy aged 2 to 10 in good health and CMV-seronegative. Sequenced input: PBMCs. The CDR3 nucleotides read TGTGCCAGCAGTGATGGAGGTCAGGTGGGCTATGGCTACACCTTC. Translated, it gives CASSDGGQVGYGYTF.